Sequencing of this T cell receptor (beta chain) was carried out in a study of blood T cell repertoires in COVID-19. The repertoire was sequenced with immunoSEQ multiplex PCR; TCRdb's copy has only in-frame clones and lacks some. The table records about 300,000 clones, over 85% of them present only once. The trim removed 7 bases at V and 2 bases at J, leaving 10 bases unmatched. The length of the CDR3 is 16 residues. Germline V gives CDR1 SGHRS, CDR2 YFSETQ. The V and J genes are TRBV5-1 and TRBJ2-1; TRBD1 matches 9 bases. This receptor was obtained from a woman aged 25-40 years with COVID-19, enrolled during active disease. The material sequenced was peripheral blood. CDR3 in amino acids: CASQWGWDRAYNEQFF. The DNA for the CDR3 is TGCGCCAGCCAGTGGGGTTGGGACAGGGCCTACAATGAGCAGTTCTTC.